This is a list of T cell receptor beta chains from one sample in a study of liver allograft versus peripheral blood T cells. TCRdb called the reads again in MiXCR, with one record for every CDR3 protein. This sample has 9,000 to 13,000 distinct CDR3 sequences; roughly 23% occur once, and the top ten carry approximately 1.4%. The origin of the receptors is a human patient who had a liver transplant. The graft donor may have given rise to some T cells. Both conserved end residues are part of each CDR3. The D gene is left open where the match is weak. The size field is filled for only some rows; it gives once, few, many or a size class.

D | J | size | V | CDR3 | DNA
NA | TRBJ2-4 | NA | TRBV6-2/TRBV6-3 | CATRELGAGSKNIQYF | TGTGCCACACGAGAATTGGGTGCCGGATCCAAAAACATTCAGTACTTC
NA | TRBJ2-2 | many | TRBV6-5 | CASSYPSAGRTGELFF | TGTGCCAGCAGTTACCCTTCGGCGGGGCGGACCGGGGAGCTGTTTTTT
NA | TRBJ2-1 | few | TRBV15 | CATSPLRDSYNEQFF | TGTGCCACCAGCCCACTCCGGGACTCCTACAATGAGCAGTTCTTC
NA | TRBJ1-4 | NA | TRBV28 | CASSLVGAGTGEKLFF | TGTGCCAGCAGTTTAGTCGGTGCGGGCACGGGGGAAAAACTGTTTTTT
NA | TRBJ1-5 | medium-sized | TRBV7-9 | CASSLGFGPQHF | TGTGCCAGCAGCTTGGGGTTTGGACCCCAGCATTTT
NA | TRBJ2-1 | NA | TRBV7-2 | CASSLSLGSLNEQFF | TGTGCCAGCAGCCTGAGTCTTGGGTCCCTCAATGAGCAGTTCTTC
TRBD1 | TRBJ1-2 | medium-sized | TRBV27 | CASGMTGLNYGYTF | TGTGCCAGCGGAATGACAGGGCTTAACTATGGCTACACCTTC
TRBD2 | TRBJ2-7 | few | TRBV9 | CASSGRGELYEQYF | TGTGCCAGCAGCGGCCGGGGGGAACTCTACGAGCAGTACTTC
NA | TRBJ1-4 | few | TRBV20-1 | CSASGGDSNEKLFF | TGCAGTGCTAGCGGCGGAGACTCTAATGAAAAACTGTTTTTT
NA | TRBJ1-5 | NA | TRBV20-1 | CSAWSGGNLNQPQHF | TGCAGTGCCTGGTCCGGGGGGAACCTCAATCAGCCCCAGCATTTT
TRBD2 | TRBJ2-7 | medium-sized | TRBV18 | CASSPGLATYEQYF | TGTGCCAGCTCGCCCGGACTAGCGACATACGAGCAGTACTTC
NA | TRBJ2-7 | NA | TRBV5-6 | CASSSVRDSLYEQYF | TGTGCCAGCAGCTCCGTGAGAGACTCCCTCTACGAGCAGTACTTC
TRBD1 | TRBJ2-1 | NA | TRBV19 | CASKVDRGSNNEQFF | TGTGCCAGTAAGGTTGACAGGGGATCGAACAATGAGCAGTTCTTC
NA | TRBJ2-1 | medium-sized | TRBV24-1 | CATSDLQGGSYNEQFF | TGTGCCACCAGTGATTTGCAGGGGGGCTCCTACAATGAGCAGTTCTTC
NA | TRBJ1-3 | once | TRBV6-5 | CASRRVGVAPGNTIYF | TGTGCCAGCAGACGCGTCGGGGTAGCCCCTGGAAACACCATATATTTT
TRBD1 | TRBJ1-1 | few | TRBV20-1 | CSARRQGGSTEAFF | TGCAGTGCTAGGCGACAGGGAGGGAGCACTGAAGCTTTCTTT
NA | TRBJ1-1 | medium-sized | TRBV15 | CATSRDLTGTNTEAFF | TGTGCCACCAGCAGAGATCTAACAGGGACTAACACTGAAGCTTTCTTT
TRBD1 | TRBJ2-3 | few | TRBV6-6 | CASSYGRGQDTQYF | TGTGCCAGCAGTTATGGTAGGGGGCAAGATACGCAGTATTTT
NA | TRBJ1-4 | few | TRBV6-1 | CASSGPPRKLFF | TGTGCCAGCTCTGGGCCCCCGAGGAAACTGTTTTTT
NA | TRBJ2-7 | few | TRBV10-3 | CAITRYEQYF | TGTGCCATCACCCGTTACGAGCAGTACTTC
NA | TRBJ1-2 | medium-sized | TRBV28 | CASSESSYYGYTF | TGTGCCAGCAGCGAATCCTCTTATTATGGCTACACCTTC
TRBD1 | TRBJ1-6 | medium-sized | TRBV6-1 | CASTRGLSPLHF | TGTGCCAGCACGAGGGGGCTTTCACCCCTCCACTTT
NA | TRBJ1-2 | few | TRBV6-1 | CASSEWTVYTF | TGTGCCAGCAGTGAATGGACAGTCTACACCTTC
TRBD1 | TRBJ1-4 | NA | TRBV5-4 | CASSPQGGGTTNEKLFF | TGTGCCAGCAGCCCTCAGGGAGGGGGCACAACTAATGAAAAACTGTTTTTT
NA | TRBJ1-6 | few | TRBV5-4 | CASSSFDRSGSPLHF | TGTGCCAGCAGCTCCTTTGACAGGAGCGGTTCACCCCTCCACTTT
TRBD1 | TRBJ2-5 | NA | TRBV6-2/TRBV6-3 | CASSRGQEETQYF | TGTGCCAGCAGCCGAGGACAGGAAGAGACCCAGTACTTC
NA | TRBJ1-5 | NA | TRBV6-5 | CASSYSPSDQPQHF | TGTGCCAGCAGTTACTCACCCTCGGACCAGCCCCAGCATTTT
TRBD2 | TRBJ2-7 | many | TRBV10-3 | CAISSGSGVITYEQYF | TGTGCCATCAGTTCGGGTAGCGGGGTGATTACCTACGAGCAGTACTTC
NA | TRBJ1-1 | NA | TRBV30 | CAWSVLGTRMIPEAFF | TGTGCCTGGAGTGTATTAGGGACTCGGATGATCCCTGAAGCTTTCTTT
TRBD2 | TRBJ2-1 | few | TRBV12-3/TRBV12-4 | CASSLGRPGGPVYVQFNEQFF | TGTGCCAGCAGTTTAGGTCGGCCGGGAGGGCCGGTTTACGTGCAGTTTAATGAGCAGTTCTTC
NA | TRBJ2-2 | NA | TRBV7-2 | CASSPARRTGELFF | TGTGCCAGCAGCCCAGCTCGGAGGACCGGGGAGCTGTTTTTT
TRBD1 | TRBJ1-1 | NA | TRBV20-1 | CSARDTGTGVEAFF | TGCAGTGCTAGAGATACCGGGACAGGGGTTGAAGCTTTCTTT
NA | TRBJ1-5 | few | TRBV6-5 | CASSPSESNQPQHF | TGTGCCAGCAGCCCTTCAGAAAGCAATCAGCCCCAGCATTTT
NA | TRBJ1-3 | NA | TRBV20-1 | CSARDRRQGENTIYF | TGCAGTGCTAGAGATAGGAGGCAGGGCGAAAACACCATATATTTT
TRBD1 | TRBJ2-7 | few | TRBV19 | CASSRDRGSSYEQYF | TGTGCCAGTAGTAGAGACAGGGGAAGCTCCTACGAGCAGTACTTC
NA | TRBJ2-1 | few | TRBV20-1 | CSAAGVGHNEQFF | TGCAGTGCCGCAGGGGTGGGTCACAATGAGCAGTTCTTC
NA | TRBJ2-7 | NA | TRBV15 | CATSRERAISYEQYF | TGTGCCACCAGCAGAGAAAGGGCGATCTCCTACGAGCAGTACTTC
TRBD1 | TRBJ1-5 | NA | TRBV14 | CASSLRGNNQPQHF | TGTGCCAGCAGTCTCAGGGGGAACAATCAGCCCCAGCATTTT
TRBD1 | TRBJ2-1 | NA | TRBV19 | CASKRGQGVENEQFF | TGTGCCAGTAAGAGGGGACAGGGGGTCGAGAATGAGCAGTTCTTC
NA | TRBJ1-3 | medium-sized | TRBV6-1 | CASNPGGTIGGNTIYF | TGTGCCAGCAATCCTGGGGGGACGATAGGGGGAAACACCATATATTTT
TRBD1 | TRBJ2-7 | NA | TRBV19 | CASSVKLGQGFHEQYF | TGTGCCAGTAGTGTAAAATTGGGACAGGGCTTCCACGAGCAGTACTTC
TRBD1 | TRBJ1-5 | NA | TRBV20-1 | CSAREGGAGQPQHF | TGCAGTGCTAGAGAAGGGGGCGCCGGTCAGCCCCAGCATTTT
NA | TRBJ1-6 | few | TRBV19 | CASSRDGLYNSPLHF | TGTGCCAGTAGTAGGGACGGGCTCTATAATTCACCCCTCCACTTT
NA | TRBJ1-6 | NA | TRBV20-1 | CSARGQRYNSPLHF | TGCAGTGCTAGAGGACAGAGATATAATTCACCCCTCCACTTT
NA | TRBJ1-6 | NA | TRBV20-1 | CSAQRSSYNSPLHF | TGCAGTGCCCAAAGAAGCTCCTATAATTCACCCCTCCACTTT
TRBD2 | TRBJ2-5 | few | TRBV5-6 | CASTRLAGEETQYF | TGTGCCAGCACCCGACTAGCGGGAGAGGAGACCCAGTACTTC
NA | TRBJ1-5 | once | TRBV19 | CASSPLRGGSGNQPQHF | TGTGCCAGTAGCCCCTTAAGAGGGGGGAGTGGCAATCAGCCCCAGCATTTT
NA | TRBJ1-4 | NA | TRBV6-1 | CAIPGAPYNEKLFF | TGTGCCATCCCAGGGGCTCCCTATAATGAAAAACTGTTTTTT
NA | TRBJ1-4 | few | TRBV19 | CASSIRDLEKLFF | TGTGCCAGTAGTATAAGGGATCTCGAAAAACTGTTTTTT
TRBD1 | TRBJ1-1 | NA | TRBV5-4 | CASSLGLQGMNTEAFF | TGTGCCAGCAGCTTGGGTCTACAGGGGATGAACACTGAAGCTTTCTTT
TRBD1 | TRBJ1-1 | medium-sized | TRBV19 | CASSLRGRGTEAFF | TGTGCCAGTAGTCTCCGGGGCAGGGGGACTGAAGCTTTCTTT
NA | TRBJ1-4 | NA | TRBV12-3/TRBV12-4 | CASSLQGDNEKLFF | TGTGCCAGCAGTTTACAGGGAGATAATGAAAAACTGTTTTTT
TRBD1 | TRBJ1-1 | medium-sized | TRBV29-1 | CSAGTGSRPTEAFF | TGCAGCGCCGGGACAGGGTCCCGGCCGACTGAAGCTTTCTTT
NA | TRBJ1-1 | medium-sized | TRBV10-3 | CAISYTENTEAFF | TGTGCCATCAGTTACACAGAGAACACTGAAGCTTTCTTT
NA | TRBJ1-1 | medium-sized | TRBV27 | CASSSTRAAEAFF | TGTGCCAGCAGTTCAACCCGGGCAGCTGAAGCTTTCTTT
TRBD1 | TRBJ2-7 | few | TRBV15 | CATSTSGTGVVEQYF | TGTGCCACCAGCACCTCCGGGACAGGGGTAGTCGAGCAGTACTTC
NA | TRBJ2-3 | NA | TRBV6-1 | CASHRRDTIGDTQYF | TGTGCCAGCCACCGTCGGGACACAATCGGGGATACGCAGTATTTT